The entry that follows covers one TCR beta chain sequence. This sample is drawn from a study of PD-L1 blockade in urothelial cancer. Looking at the study overall: Bladder-origin urothelial cancer in males described about 85% of the roughly 30 patients. In terms of prior chemotherapy, patients had received 0 to 3 regimens. The median number of T cells present in blood samples was some 140,000.

TCRdb's table, derived via immunoSEQ multiplex PCR, lists solely in-frame clones and lacks some. The table shows 100,000 to 150,000 clones, with more than 75% occurring only once. Time point meaning: peripheral blood 6 weeks after treatment start. Peripheral blood mononuclear cells were collected from every patient before and during treatment, yielding between 1 and 8 samples per patient. Germline lookup yields CDR1 MDHEN and CDR2 SYDVKM. V lost 5 bases and J lost 5; bases outside the gene matches: 9. CDR3 size: 14 residues. The sample in question was PBMCs, obtained around atezolizumab (anti-PD-L1) treatment. This receptor was taken from a man in his fifties with urothelial cancer. The chain links TRBV28 to TRBJ2-7, with 7 bases identical to TRBD1. The DNA for the CDR3 is TGTGCCAGCAGTATCCAGACAGGGATCAACGAGCAGTACTTC. Protein sequence: CASSIQTGINEQYF.